Listed here is a single T cell receptor (beta chain). These data are taken from a study of blood T cell repertoires in COVID-19. Turning to the study itself: PBMCs, B-cell-depleted T cells, or T cells provided the cDNA or gDNA that made up the material.

CDR1 is SGHTA and CDR2 is FQGNSA in the germline V gene. CDR3 size: 15 residues. V shed 1 base and J 2 bases; nucleotides not matched to a gene: 5. Source study methods: Amplification from reference gene primers served as the basis for estimated nucleated cell counts. Assay: immunoSEQ multiplex PCR; the TCRdb copy retains only in-frame clones and omits some. D and trimming were read from the DNA, whereas the V and J calls and clone size are those reported in that table. The sample lists hundreds of thousands of clones; 70% to 75% were seen once. Input material: peripheral blood. The V and J genes are TRBV7-2 and TRBJ2-7; 7 bases match TRBD2. The sequence derives from an elderly woman with acute or convalescent COVID-19. The CDR3 here is CASSLVLADAYEQYF. The CDR3 DNA sequence: TGTGCCAGCAGCTTAGTTCTAGCGGATGCCTACGAGCAGTACTTC. Complete variable domain (other parts from reference TRBV7-2 and TRBJ2-7): GAGVSQSPSNKVTEKGKDVELRCDPISGHTALYWYRQSLGQGLEFLIYFQGNSAPDKSGLPSDRFSAERTGGSVSTLTIQRTQQEDSAVYLCASSLVLADAYEQYFGPGTRLTVT.